This passage covers 18 T cell receptor beta chains from one sample sequenced in a study of blood T cells in healthy people across ages. Through a sample-barcoded 5' primer and a J-beta primer mix, a second PCR was run for roughly 6 to 11 cycles. One entry per CDR3 protein, called by TCRdb with MiXCR from the 5' RACE reads. In the table there are roughly 1.6 million distinct CDR3 sequences, roughly a third of which are singletons. The specimen was blood. Every receptor here comes from a woman aged 30 to 39 in good health.

This clonotype was found a few times. The gene calls are TRBV6-1 and TRBJ2-5; 14 bases line up with TRBD2. The germline V gene has CDR1 MNHNS and CDR2 SASEGT. The junction had 6 bases not matched to a gene; V was cut back by 7 bases and J by 5 bases. The CDR3 has 15 residues. Here the CDR3 reads CASKTSGGALETQYF. The CDR3 DNA reads as TGTGCCAGCAAGACTAGCGGGGGGGCCTTGGAGACCCAGTACTTC.

Concerning this clonotype: One end of the junction varies from germline; a read error may be responsible. The J gene is TRBJ2-1, the V gene TRBV6-1; TRBD2 matches 9 bases. Germline assignment: CDR1 MNHNS and CDR2 SASEGT. The CDR3 is made up of 16 amino acids. The CDR3 DNA follows: TGTGCCGGCAGTGGAAGAACCCTAGCGGGAACCAATGAGCAGTTCTTC. This codes for CAGSGRTLAGTNEQFF.

Only a few counts were recorded for this clonotype. A far larger clone is one base from this, pointing to a likely read error. V and J are TRBV5-5 and TRBJ1-2, with 9 bases that match TRBD1. The germline CDR1 and CDR2 sequences are SGHKS and YYEKEE (reference sequence). This CDR3 region has 13 residues. For the CDR3, the DNA is TGTGCCAACAGCTTGGGACAGGGCTATGGCTACACCTTC. It specifies CANSLGQGYGYTF.

The V and J genes are TRBV28 and TRBJ2-7, with unresolved D. Germline V CDR1 and CDR2: MDHEN, SYDVKM. This CDR3 is 13 amino acids long. V was cut by 9 bases and J by 2 bases, with 14 bases left in between. CDR3: CASTRHLTYEQYF. In nucleotides, the CDR3 is TGTGCCAGTACGAGGCACCTCACCTACGAGCAGTACTTC.

The J gene is TRBJ2-7, the V gene TRBV28, with a tentative D call TRBD2 (6 bases). CDR1 is MDHEN, CDR2 SYDVKM, per germline. This CDR3 is 18 amino acids long. V gave up 5 bases and J gave up 0 bases, with 23 bases separating them. The CDR3 nucleotides read TGTGCCAGCAGTCCCGCCAGAGCGGGCGTTAAAACCTCCTACGAGCAGTACTTC. Its protein is CASSPARAGVKTSYEQYF. Full variable domain (remainder filled in from reference TRBV28 and TRBJ2-7): DVKVTQSSRYLVKRTGEKVFLECVQDMDHENMFWYRQDPGLGLRLIYFSYDVKMKEKGDIPEGYSVSREKKERFSLILESASTNQTSMYLCASSPARAGVKTSYEQYFGPGTRLTVT.

CDR3: CASSLRGTGNSPLHF. CDR3 sequence (DNA): TGTGCCAGCAGTTTAAGAGGGACAGGTAATTCACCCCTCCACTTT. This chain joins TRBV6-5 and TRBJ1-6; 8 bases match TRBD1. V was pared by 4 bases and J by 6 bases, with 5 bases of the junction left unmatched. CDR1 is MNHEY, CDR2 SVGAGI, per germline. The CDR3 totals 15 residues.

In its sample, this clonotype was seen a few times. The chain uses TRBV13 and TRBJ2-1, with D possibly being TRBD1 or TRBD2 (5 bases each). Trimming pared 5 bases from V and 1 base from J, leaving 12 bases between. CDR1 is PRHDT and CDR2 is FYEKMQ in the germline V gene (reference sequence). The CDR3 runs to 15 residues. In DNA, the CDR3 is TGTGCCAGCAGCCCCGGGACCCAGTCCTACAATGAGCAGTTCTTC. Translating gives CASSPGTQSYNEQFF.

J is TRBJ2-7 and V is TRBV14; 10 nucleotides align to TRBD1. The CDR3 sequence is 15 residues long. In germline, CDR1 is SGHDN, CDR2 FVKESK. Trimming cost V 0 bases and J 5 bases; bases outside gene matches: 4. The CDR3 DNA reads TGTGCCAGCAGCCAAGATCCCGGGACAGGGGACGAGCAGTACTTC. This translates into CASSQDPGTGDEQYF.

The chain uses TRBV7-9 and TRBJ2-5; D is unclear. Matching the DNA end better, TRBJ2-7 makes the J call doubtful. The CDR3 is made up of 14 amino acids. CDR1 is SEHNR and CDR2 is FQNEAQ in the germline V gene (reference sequence). The CDR3 nucleotides are TGTGCCAGCAGCTTACTTGAGTCTTTACACGAGCAGTACTTC. As protein: CASSLLESLHEQYF.

J is TRBJ2-7 and V is TRBV28; D is possibly TRBD2 (7 bases). V gave up 3 bases and J gave up 1 base, with 16 bases separating them. Per germline, CDR1 MDHEN and CDR2 SYDVKM. This CDR3 spans 16 amino acids. The CDR3 DNA is TGTGCCAGCAGTTTGGGGGGGGCCAGAGGGTCCTACGAGCAGTACTTC. As protein: CASSLGGARGSYEQYF.

V usage is TRBV7-9 and J usage is TRBJ1-5; 8 positions match TRBD1. Germline values: CDR1 SEHNR, CDR2 FQNEAQ (reference sequence). Losses at the gene ends were 4 bases for V and 8 bases for J; bases not matched to a gene: 7. The CDR3 sequence is 14 residues long. CDR3 residues: CASSSGQGEEPQHF. CDR3 DNA: TGTGCCAGCAGCTCCGGACAGGGAGAGGAGCCCCAGCATTTT.

The DNA for the CDR3 is TGCAGCGTTAAGCTCCGGGTTGGAGATACGCAGTATTTT. This sequence encodes CSVKLRVGDTQYF. This chain links TRBV29-1 with TRBJ2-3; D gene ambiguous. Germline CDR1 and CDR2: SQVTM and ANQGSEA. V was shortened by 5 bases and J by 5 bases, with 14 bases between the two germline ends. The CDR3 has 13 amino acids.

The table lists this clonotype with many counts. The chain links TRBV6-2 or TRBV6-3 to TRBJ2-7; D is unresolved. The V gene lost 2 bases and the J gene lost 2 bases, with 10 bases spanning the gap. Germline loops: CDR1 MNHEY, CDR2 SVGEGT. CDR3 length: 14 amino acids. The CDR3 loop is CASSYHSNTYEQYF. CDR3 bases: TGTGCCAGCAGTTACCACAGCAATACCTACGAGCAGTACTTC.

The chain has TRBV7-3 and TRBJ2-7; 8 bases match TRBD2. The last part of the DNA fits TRBJ2-5 better; the J call may be wrong. Germline CDR1 is SGHTA and CDR2 is FQGTGA. This CDR3 is 15 amino acids long. The DNA of the CDR3 is TGTGCCAGCAGCTTAAACTCGGGGGGGAGTGGGACCCAGTACTTC. Protein product: CASSLNSGGSGTQYF.

Notes on this clonotype: A read error may account for a junction end that differs from germline. The chain links TRBV2 to TRBJ2-7; possibly TRBD2 for D (5 bases). CDR3 length: 14 amino acids. CDR1 and CDR2 (germline): SNHLY, FYNNEI. The CDR3 DNA sequence: TGTGCCAGCAGTGAAGGACCTAGCTCCTACGAGCGGTACTTC. This codes for CASSEGPSSYERYF.

This clonotype was observed a handful of times. This rearrangement joins TRBV12-3 or TRBV12-4 to TRBJ2-1; tentatively, D is TRBD2 (6 bases). V was clipped by 7 bases and J by 9 bases, with 22 bases between them. The CDR3 totals 15 residues. The CDR3 DNA follows: TGTGCCAGCACCTCCCCGGAGGGCCCCGGTAGTGAGCAGTTCTTC. This encodes CASTSPEGPGSEQFF.

V usage is TRBV9 and J usage is TRBJ2-1; tentative D call: TRBD2 (7 bases). V lost 0 bases and J 3 bases, leaving 10 bases between the germline ends. The CDR3 is made up of 15 amino acids. CDR1 and CDR2 (germline): SGDLS, YYNGEE. CDR3 in DNA: TGTGCCAGCAGCGTAGCAGCGGGACACTACAATGAGCAGTTCTTC. Protein: CASSVAAGHYNEQFF.

This clonotype was detected many times. This chain joins TRBV7-2 and TRBJ2-1, with TRBD2 as a possible D gene (5 bases). Per germline, CDR1 SGHTA and CDR2 FQGNSA. The CDR3 covers 13 residues. The V end lost 7 bases, the J end lost 12 bases, and 19 bases lay between the germline ends. The CDR3 sequence: CASTRLAAQGQFF. The CDR3 bases are TGTGCCAGCACCCGGCTAGCCGCCCAAGGGCAGTTCTTC.